This note documents a single T cell receptor beta chain sequence. Its target is not known. The template used for profiling TCR beta VDJ and CDR3 was genomic DNA. TCRdb itself ran the reads through MiXCR, one entry per CDR3 protein. Of about 160,000 distinct CDR3 sequences in the sample, more than 45% were seen once. The data stem from a study of CD8+CD57+ T cells in acquired aplastic anemia. Across the whole study: The average for DNA from sorted CD4+ and CD8+ cells was 3 to 3.5 ug.

Selection for sequencing was limited to patients who had shown CD8+CD57+ cell expansion by flow cytometry. A severe acquired aplastic anemia diagnosis applied to all patients. Broader study findings: There were approximately 27 CD8+ CDR3 sequences that occurred in both patients and controls.

Trimming cost V 5 bases and J 9 bases; bases outside gene matches: 5. This CDR3 is 14 amino acids long. Germline V gene lookup returns CDR1 MNHEY and CDR2 SVGEGT. The clonotype originates from a human donor with aplastic anemia. This chain joins TRBV6-2 or TRBV6-3 and TRBJ1-6; 9 positions match TRBD1. What was sequenced was sorted CD4+, CD8+, or CD8+CD57+ T cells (not recorded which) from PBMCs. The chain's CDR3 is CASSPTGGSSPLHF. The CDR3 coding sequence is TGTGCCAGCAGTCCGACAGGGGGTAGTTCACCCCTCCACTTT.